Listed below are T cell receptor beta chains from one sample, sequenced in a study of response to subunit inactivated influenza vaccine. TCRdb re-derived calls from the RT-PCR reads in MiXCR, one entry per CDR3 protein. The profile covers about 780,000 distinct CDR3 sequences, with roughly 20% appearing a single time and approximately 11% taken by the ten largest. This material consisted of PBMCs from blood, taken about 5 days after vaccination. The receptors stem from a man aged 50 to 60 who received an inactivated influenza vaccine. Each CDR3 is given without its conserved first and last residue.

V gene	J gene	CDR3 protein
TRBV7-2	TRBJ1-1	ASSVGQPLEAF
TRBV10-3	TRBJ2-5	AISGTEQETQY
TRBV9	TRBJ2-7	ASSVGAGELPYEQY
TRBV20-1	TRBJ1-4	SASWGDEKLF
TRBV2	TRBJ2-2	AASGLDTGELF
TRBV5-5	TRBJ1-2	ASSKRQDANYGYT
TRBV18	TRBJ2-7	ASSPRRQSYEQY
TRBV5-6	TRBJ2-5	ASSLTSGGLETQY
TRBV12-3/TRBV12-4	TRBJ1-1	ASSPERTNTEAF
TRBV9	TRBJ1-2	ASSVAGSNYGYT
TRBV5-6	TRBJ2-7	ASSYQGIYEQY
TRBV14	TRBJ2-7	ASSPPSRGPYEQY
TRBV20-1	TRBJ2-7	SAKDVSGRAYEQY
TRBV10-3	TRBJ2-7	AISESPGGQDEQY
TRBV29-1	TRBJ2-1	SVEGSFVVRLAGSRVGNEQF
TRBV20-1	TRBJ2-3	SAPSGGAGTDTQY
TRBV6-1	TRBJ2-7	ASSEVTAVFYEQY
TRBV20-1	TRBJ1-2	SVVSGFGYT
TRBV25-1	TRBJ2-3	ASSPTTGRPGGDTQY
TRBV7-9	TRBJ2-7	ASSLDQGGSREQY
TRBV27	TRBJ2-4	ASRPGNKNIQY
TRBV4-1	TRBJ1-5	ASSQLQGGGQPQH
TRBV12-3/TRBV12-4	TRBJ2-1	ASSLWSGSNEQF
TRBV29-1	TRBJ2-7	SVGLAGESEQY
TRBV28	TRBJ2-7	ASSRQGASSYEQY
TRBV7-2	TRBJ2-1	ASSLRQGNEQF
TRBV20-1	TRBJ2-2	SAATGTVTGELF
TRBV7-2	TRBJ2-3	ASSSDPTDTQY
TRBV25-1	TRBJ2-7	ASSELGQGANEQY
TRBV4-1	TRBJ2-1	ASSPGPRGGDEQF
TRBV5-1	TRBJ2-5	ASSLAAVQETQY
TRBV4-3	TRBJ2-3	ASSQEPGDSTDTQY
TRBV24-1	TRBJ1-2	ATSDRDRGHYGYT
TRBV5-6	TRBJ2-3	ASSPDLADTQY
TRBV7-9	TRBJ2-1	ASDIPPSGSNEQF
TRBV29-1	TRBJ2-1	SVATRLGQGPNNEQF
TRBV4-1	TRBJ2-1	ASSQEGTGFVGAFNEQF
TRBV20-1	TRBJ2-5	SATSQGGETQY
TRBV12-3/TRBV12-4	TRBJ2-7	ASSLRQGDYEQY
TRBV5-1	TRBJ2-1	ASSLVRVVHEQF
TRBV20-1	TRBJ2-5	SARDPQRAGDHQETQY